The clone carrying this TCR beta chain was counted a few times. Time point defined: 2015-2016 season, pre-vaccination. V was trimmed by 1 base and J by 4 bases, leaving 11 bases between them. The CDR3 covers 15 residues. Germline-derived CDR1 and CDR2 are LNHDA and SQIVND (reference sequence). Assay: immunoSEQ multiplex PCR; the TCRdb copy retains only in-frame clones and omits some. Here the sample spans around 4,900 clones, 70% to 85% being singletons. This sample was included in a study of follicular helper T cells after annual influenza vaccination. V gene TRBV19 combines with J gene TRBJ2-1, with a possible D match to TRBD2 (6 bases). The sequences come from CXCR5+ CD38- circulating T follicular helper cells from blood, collected on the day of influenza vaccination. Subset indicated: circulating Tfh, non-naive CD4+CXCR5+PD-1+ (ICOS+CD38+ or ICOS-CD38-). This clonotype was obtained from an adult who received the influenza vaccine. In DNA, the CDR3 is TGTGCCAGTAGTATAGGCGGGGCTTTGTACAATGAGCAGTTCTTC. Amino acid sequence: CASSIGGALYNEQFF.